These 25 T cell receptor beta chains were sequenced from one sample in a study of blood T cell repertoires in COVID-19. Only in-frame clones appear in the TCRdb table, and some are missing; sequencing was by immunoSEQ multiplex PCR. The sample has approximately 120,000 clones; approximately 85% are singletons. Sequencing was performed on peripheral blood. Source of these receptors: a human donor in a cohort sampled during active COVID-19.

The chain links TRBV5-1 to TRBJ1-2, with 7 bases lining up with TRBD1. CDR1 and CDR2 from the germline V gene are SGHRS and YFSETQ. This CDR3 spans 16 amino acids. The junction had 17 bases not matched to a gene; V was cut back by 3 bases and J by 9 bases. The CDR3 nucleotides read TGCGCCAGCAGCTACAGGGGCACCGGACAGGACGCAAGCTACACCTTC. It translates to CASSYRGTGQDASYTF.

CDR3 protein: CATSRPGQRNYGYTF. CDR3 in DNA: TGTGCCACCAGCCGACCGGGACAGCGTAACTATGGCTACACCTTC. The rearrangement links TRBV15 to TRBJ1-2; 7 bases map to TRBD1. This CDR3 region has 15 residues. J lost 1 base, V lost 5 bases, and 7 bases had no gene match. CDR1 and CDR2 from the germline V gene are LNHNV and YYDKDF (reference sequence).

The chain combines TRBV28 with TRBJ1-2; TRBD1 agrees at 7 bases. Trimming cost V 6 bases and J 3 bases; bases outside gene matches: 10. CDR1 and CDR2 (germline): MDHEN, SYDVKM. The CDR3 spans 15 residues. The chain's CDR3 is CASRASTGKDYGYTF. The CDR3 DNA reads TGTGCCAGCAGGGCCTCGACAGGGAAAGACTATGGCTACACCTTC.

This chain links TRBV9 with TRBJ1-4, with D maybe TRBD1 (5 bases). The V gene's germline CDR1 is SGDLS and CDR2 YYNGEE. There are 16 residues in the CDR3. Trimming took off 0 bases at V and 8 bases at J, with 17 bases between the two ends. In nucleotides, the CDR3 is TGTGCCAGCAGCGTAGAATCGGGGGGAATAGGGGAAAAACTGTTTTTT. Protein sequence: CASSVESGGIGEKLFF.

This clone has only one observation. V and J are TRBV7-9 and TRBJ1-2; D gene ambiguous. CDR1 and CDR2 (germline): SEHNR, FQNEAQ (reference sequence). V lost 3 bases and J 4 bases, leaving 12 bases between the germline ends. The CDR3 runs 14 residues. The CDR3 region has the DNA TGTGCCAGCAGCTTCTTCCAGGCAGCCTATGGCTACACCTTC. Amino acid sequence: CASSFFQAAYGYTF.

Only one count was recorded for this clone. This chain joins TRBV2 and TRBJ2-5, with D possibly TRBD1 on 7 matching bases. Trimming cost V 6 bases and J 4 bases, with 18 bases left between them. From germline, CDR1 is SNHLY and CDR2 FYNNEI. This CDR3 has 15 amino acids. The CDR3 here is CASSSPQGGTETQYF. In DNA, the CDR3 is TGTGCCAGCAGCTCCCCGCAGGGGGGCACAGAGACCCAGTACTTC.

J is TRBJ2-1 and V is TRBV19; 7 bases fit TRBD2. This CDR3 comprises 15 residues. From germline, CDR1 is LNHDA and CDR2 SQIVND (reference sequence). After removal of 4 bases from V and 2 bases from J, the junction contained 5 bases not matched to a gene. CDR3 in DNA: TGTGCCAGTAGTAGACAGCGGGGAACCTACAATGAGCAGTTCTTC. Its translation: CASSRQRGTYNEQFF.

This chain uses TRBV18 with TRBJ1-1, with unresolved D. CDR1 KGHSH and CDR2 LQKENI come from the germline V gene. This CDR3 spans 15 amino acids. The V end was cut by 5 bases, the J end by 4 bases, with 17 bases between. Here the CDR3 DNA reads TGTGCCAGCTCAATACCTTTGACTGAGGGCACTGAAGCTTTCTTT. As protein: CASSIPLTEGTEAFF.

This chain uses TRBV4-3 with TRBJ2-2; TRBD2 matches 9 bases. V lost 4 bases and J lost 2; bases outside the gene matches: 2. This CDR3 comprises 15 residues. From germline, CDR1 is LGHNA and CDR2 YSLEER. As DNA, the CDR3 is TGCGCCAGCAGCCCAGCGGGGGGTAACACCGGGGAGCTGTTTTTT. It translates to CASSPAGGNTGELFF.

In nucleotides, the CDR3 is TGTGCCACCAGCAGAGATCAGGATGAAAAACTGTTTTTT. Protein: CATSRDQDEKLFF. The genes are TRBV15 and TRBJ1-4; D gene uncertain. Germline V lookup: CDR1 LNHNV, CDR2 YYDKDF (reference sequence). Between the trimmed V and J ends, which lost 0 bases and 6 bases, there was a span of 5 bases. The CDR3 covers 13 residues.

This clone was seen more than once but under ten times. The chain employs TRBV19 and TRBJ1-5, with 9 nucleotides matching TRBD1. Germline trimming cut 7 bases from V and 1 base from J; bases unmatched to any gene: 8. The CDR3 covers 16 residues. Germline CDR1 LNHDA, CDR2 SQIVND (reference sequence). The CDR3 sequence: CASIRDRAGSNQPQHF. The DNA for the CDR3 is TGTGCCAGTATCAGGGACAGGGCCGGGAGCAATCAGCCCCAGCATTTT.

V gene TRBV4-2 combines with J gene TRBJ2-3; 11 bases are shared with TRBD2. This CDR3 has 17 amino acids. The trim removed 1 base at V and 9 bases at J, leaving 12 bases unmatched. Germline CDR1 reads LGHNA; CDR2 reads YNFKEQ. The CDR3 nucleotides read TGTGCCAGCAGCCAAGCAGCCCTAGCGGGGGGCGGGGGGACGCAGTATTTT. Protein product: CASSQAALAGGGGTQYF.

This clone was counted between two and nine times. The chain links TRBV7-3 to TRBJ1-6; tentatively, D is TRBD1 (5 bases). Germline V gene data show CDR1 as SGHTA and CDR2 as FQGTGA. The CDR3 spans 15 residues. V lost 2 bases, J lost 7 bases, and 12 bases lay in between. The CDR3 region has the DNA TGTGCCAGCAGCTTACAGGGAAACGGCAATTCACCCCTCCACTTT. The encoded protein is CASSLQGNGNSPLHF.

This chain connects TRBV29-1 to TRBJ2-3; TRBD1 matches 8 bases. Germline V CDR1 and CDR2: SQVTM, ANQGSEA. The CDR3 loop spans 13 amino acids. V lost 8 bases, J lost 0 bases, and 4 bases stayed unmatched. CDR3 region: CSTYRGSTDTQYF. CDR3 coding DNA: TGCAGCACATACAGGGGGAGCACAGATACGCAGTATTTT.

The rearrangement uses TRBV3-1 (or the pseudogene TRBV3-2) and TRBJ1-1, with 9 bases aligning to TRBD1. J lost 2 bases, V lost 4 bases, and 11 bases had no gene match. Germline V CDR1 and CDR2: LGHDT, YNNKEL (reference sequence). The CDR3 consists of 17 residues. CDR3 in DNA: TGTGCCAGCAGCCTGTCGGGACAGGGCAGAAGAAACACTGAAGCTTTCTTT. It translates to CASSLSGQGRRNTEAFF.

The CDR3 spells CASLDSSNYGYTF. As DNA, the CDR3 is TGTGCCAGCCTGGACAGTTCTAACTATGGCTACACCTTC. The chain is built from TRBV6-6 and TRBJ1-2, with D maybe TRBD1 (6 bases). Germline CDR1 reads MNHNY; CDR2 reads SVGAGI (reference sequence). This CDR3 region has 13 residues. Trimming removed 8 bases at V and 0 bases at J, with 10 bases between.

The chain has TRBV19 and TRBJ1-1; possible D gene TRBD1, 5 bases. The CDR3 loop spans 15 amino acids. V was clipped by 1 base and J by 5 bases, with 14 bases between them. Germline assignment: CDR1 LNHDA and CDR2 SQIVND (reference sequence). The CDR3 region is CASSIGSGGGTEAFF. CDR3 DNA sequence: TGTGCCAGTAGTATAGGGAGCGGGGGGGGTACTGAAGCTTTCTTT.

This chain uses TRBV19 with TRBJ1-1, with TRBD1 identical over 10 bases. Germline V gene sequence: CDR1 LNHDA, CDR2 SQIVND (reference sequence). The CDR3 covers 14 residues. V lost 5 bases, J lost 4 bases, and 4 bases stayed unmatched. The CDR3 sequence is CASSVGQGGTEAFF. CDR3 DNA sequence: TGTGCCAGTAGTGTTGGACAGGGGGGCACTGAAGCTTTCTTT.

As to this clone: Compared with germline, one end of the junction differs, possibly owing to a read error. This chain connects TRBV7-7 to TRBJ2-3, with 15 bases fitting TRBD2. The germline V gene has CDR1 SSHAT and CDR2 FNYEAQ (reference sequence). The CDR3 runs 16 residues. The CDR3 loop reads CASSLGLAGGRDTQYF. CDR3 sequence (DNA): TGTGCTAGCAGCTTAGGACTAGCGGGGGGGCGAGATACGCAGTATTTT.

This clone has only one observation. The chain carries TRBV9 and TRBJ2-2; D not certain. From germline, CDR1 is SGDLS and CDR2 YYNGEE. This CDR3 is 13 amino acids long. V shed 1 base and J shed 5 bases, with 6 bases lying between them. The CDR3 region has the DNA TGTGCCAGCAGCGTAAGGAGTACCGGGGAGCTGTTTTTT. Amino acid sequence: CASSVRSTGELFF.

J is TRBJ2-5 and V is TRBV3-1 (or the pseudogene TRBV3-2), with D possibly being TRBD2 (5 bases). The CDR3 has 16 amino acids. With 2 bases removed from V and 4 bases from J, the gap between germline ends came to 17 bases. Per germline, CDR1 LGHDT and CDR2 YNNKEL (reference sequence). The CDR3 DNA reads as TGTGCCAGCAGCCAAATACCCCTGGTTGAGGGAGAGACCCAGTACTTC. Translation gives CASSQIPLVEGETQYF.

This clone was seen a handful of times. The V gene is TRBV13, the J gene TRBJ2-7, with D tentatively TRBD2 (6 bases). With 0 bases removed from V and 3 bases from J, the gap between germline ends came to 18 bases. The V gene's germline CDR1 is PRHDT and CDR2 FYEKMQ (reference sequence). The CDR3 runs to 17 residues. The CDR3 region is CASSLGLWGELCYEQYF. The CDR3 DNA reads TGTGCCAGCAGCTTAGGCCTTTGGGGGGAACTCTGCTACGAGCAGTACTTC.

The chain joins TRBV7-2 to TRBJ1-2, with D unclear. Germline values: CDR1 SGHTA, CDR2 FQGNSA. The germline V and J ends were trimmed by 5 bases and 14 bases, with 15 bases remaining between them. The CDR3 is made up of 11 amino acids. CDR3 nucleotide sequence: TGTGCCAGCAGCGCCGGACGGGGAAGGACCTTC. It encodes CASSAGRGRTF.

The V call is TRBV27, the J call TRBJ1-1; 7 nucleotides line up with TRBD1. V was clipped by 3 bases and J by 10 bases; unmatched bases: 8. This CDR3 has 13 amino acids. Germline-derived CDR1 and CDR2 are MNHEY and SMNVEV (reference sequence). This chain's CDR3 is CASSFGGGERAFF. The CDR3 DNA is TGTGCCAGCAGTTTCGGAGGGGGCGAGCGAGCTTTCTTT.

The rearrangement links TRBV9 to TRBJ2-5; TRBD2 matches at 8 bases. The V segment lost 0 bases and the J segment 2 bases; nucleotides outside the gene matches: 9. The CDR3 is 17 residues long. Germline CDR1 is SGDLS and CDR2 is YYNGEE. The CDR3 DNA reads TGTGCCAGCAGCGTAGGGGTAGCGGGGCGGGGACAAGAGACCCAGTACTTC. This sequence encodes CASSVGVAGRGQETQYF.